These 29 T cell receptor beta chains were all obtained from the same sample, sequenced in a study of cytotoxic CD8 clonotypes in ibrutinib-treated CLL. Assay used: immunoSEQ multiplex PCR; TCRdb lists only in-frame clones, some missing. The sample has some 65,000 clones, less than 60% seen once. The source material was PBMCs, sampled after 12 months of ibrutinib treatment. All receptors come from a human donor with chronic lymphocytic leukemia.

The chain has TRBV7-2 and TRBJ2-1; 10 positions match TRBD1. Germline loops: CDR1 SGHTA, CDR2 FQGNSA. The V gene end was trimmed by 4 bases and the J gene end by 10 bases; junction bases not matched to a gene: 10. This CDR3 spans 15 amino acids. The CDR3 DNA is TGTGCCAGCAGCTCCCGGGACAGGGGATCGGAGGAGCAGTTCTTC. Translation gives CASSSRDRGSEEQFF.

CDR3 residues: CAARGQGGTGELFF. CDR3 nucleotides: TGTGCGGCTCGAGGGCAGGGCGGCACCGGGGAGCTGTTTTTT. V and J are TRBV6-5 and TRBJ2-2; the D call may be TRBD1 or TRBD2 (5 bases each). The CDR3 is 14 residues long. Germline V gives CDR1 MNHEY, CDR2 SVGAGI.

The chain links TRBV9 to TRBJ1-4, with TRBD1 identical over 7 bases. In germline, CDR1 is SGDLS, CDR2 YYNGEE. This CDR3 spans 16 amino acids. The J segment lost 3 bases and the V segment lost 1 base, leaving 6 bases of the junction unmatched. CDR3 sequence reads: CASSVSGTASNEKLFF. The CDR3 nucleotides read TGTGCCAGCAGCGTATCCGGGACAGCCTCTAATGAAAAACTGTTTTTT.

The rearrangement links TRBV29-1 to TRBJ2-7, with 9 bases matching TRBD1. The CDR3 runs to 14 residues. The trim removed 7 bases at V and 4 bases at J, leaving 11 bases unmatched. Germline CDR1 reads SQVTM; CDR2 reads ANQGSEA. The CDR3 DNA reads as TGCAGCGCTAAACAGGGGGCTTTAGCGTACGAGCAGTACTTC. It codes for CSAKQGALAYEQYF.

V and J are TRBV11-3 and TRBJ2-3; 9 bases agree with TRBD2. The CDR3 is made up of 15 amino acids. CDR1 is SGHNT and CDR2 is YENEEA in the germline V gene. J lost 5 bases, V lost 5 bases, and 8 bases had no gene match. In DNA, the CDR3 is TGTGCCAGCAGCCCGGGGACTAGCCAAAGAGATACGCAGTATTTT. Its protein product is CASSPGTSQRDTQYF. Together with reference TRBV11-3 and TRBJ2-3, the CDR3 gives the full variable domain: EAGVVQSPRYKIIEKKQPVAFWCNPISGHNTLYWYLQNLGQGPELLIRYENEEAVDDSQLPKDRFSAERLKGVDSTLKIQPAELGDSAVYLCASSPGTSQRDTQYFGPGTRLTVL.

This clone came up many times. The chain carries TRBV19 and TRBJ1-5; 9 nucleotides match TRBD1. The germline V gene has CDR1 LNHDA and CDR2 SQIVND (reference sequence). The V segment lost 3 bases and the J segment 7 bases; nucleotides outside the gene matches: 4. The CDR3 runs 14 residues. CDR3 DNA sequence: TGTGCCAGTAGTATCTGGACAGGGGACCAGCCCCAGCATTTT. Translated, it gives CASSIWTGDQPQHF.

This chain connects TRBV4-1 to TRBJ2-1, with 11 positions matching TRBD1. The V gene's germline CDR1 is MGHRA and CDR2 YSYEKL. The CDR3 consists of 16 residues. Unmatched junction bases numbered 5, after V lost 1 base and J lost 6 bases. The CDR3 here is CASSQGPGTGGNEQFF. The DNA for the CDR3 is TGCGCCAGCAGCCAAGGACCCGGGACAGGGGGCAATGAGCAGTTCTTC.

In its sample, this clone is medium-sized. CDR3 sequence reads: CASTQTGVNGYTF. The CDR3 coding sequence is TGCGCCAGCACCCAGACAGGGGTGAATGGCTACACCTTC. The genes are TRBV5-1 and TRBJ1-2; 8 bases align to TRBD1. Germline lookup yields CDR1 SGHRS and CDR2 YFSETQ. With V trimmed by 6 bases and J by 6 bases, 7 bases remained unmatched. This CDR3 contains 13 residues.

The chain combines TRBV30 with TRBJ2-4, with 11 positions matching TRBD2. CDR1 and CDR2 from the germline V gene are GTSNPN and SVGIG (reference sequence). V was clipped by 1 base and J by 3 bases; unmatched bases: 8. The length of the CDR3 is 17 residues. Here the CDR3 reads CAWSAPASGRIKNIQYF. The CDR3 DNA reads TGTGCCTGGAGTGCACCGGCTAGCGGGAGGATCAAAAACATTCAGTACTTC.

V and J are TRBV7-9 and TRBJ1-4; D not resolved. The germline CDR1 and CDR2 sequences are SEHNR and FQNEAQ (reference sequence). The CDR3 spans 15 residues. V was clipped by 4 bases and J by 8 bases, with 17 bases between them. In DNA, the CDR3 is TGTGCCAGCAGCTCTCCCCTTTCTGTCCGGGAAAAACTGTTTTTT. It encodes CASSSPLSVREKLFF.

Within the sample, this clone is medium-sized (0.01 to 0.1%). The J gene is TRBJ2-7, the V gene TRBV5-1; D unclear. Trimming pared 2 bases from V and 6 bases from J, leaving 12 bases between. CDR3 length equals 13 residues. CDR1 SGHRS and CDR2 YFSETQ come from the germline V gene. CDR3 in amino acids: CASSFLPEAEQYV. In DNA, the CDR3 is TGCGCCAGCAGCTTCCTGCCCGAGGCCGAGCAGTACGTC.

This sequence joins TRBV7-9 and TRBJ2-3; 14 bases are a match to TRBD2. V trimming: 5 bases; J trimming: 6 bases; junction bases outside the gene matches: 10. Germline loops: CDR1 SEHNR, CDR2 FQNEAQ (reference sequence). The CDR3 extends over 17 amino acids. The CDR3 DNA is TGTGCCAGCAGCCCGCGGACTAGCGGGAGGTTGGCTGATACGCAGTATTTT. This encodes CASSPRTSGRLADTQYF. Full variable domain (rest looked up from reference TRBV7-9 and TRBJ2-3): DTGVSQNPRHKITKRGQNVTFRCDPISEHNRLYWYRQTLGQGPEFLTYFQNEAQLEKSRLLSDRFSAERPKGSFSTLEIQRTEQGDSAMYLCASSPRTSGRLADTQYFGPGTRLTVL.

V usage is TRBV14 and J usage is TRBJ2-5, with 10 bases that match TRBD2. V lost 5 bases to trimming and J lost 5 bases; unmatched junction nucleotides: 8. Germline V gene lookup returns CDR1 SGHDN and CDR2 FVKESK. This CDR3 has 15 amino acids. CDR3: CASSKAGGRLETQYF. In nucleotides, the CDR3 is TGTGCCAGCAGCAAAGCGGGGGGGCGATTGGAGACCCAGTACTTC.

The V call is TRBV11-2, the J call TRBJ2-3, with 10 bases lining up with TRBD2. The CDR3 consists of 15 residues. Germline loops: CDR1 SGHAT, CDR2 FQNNGV. The ends lost 2 bases at V and 5 bases at J; junction bases unmatched: 4. This CDR3 is CASSLSGGAGDTQYF. The CDR3 DNA sequence: TGTGCCAGCAGCTTAAGCGGGGGGGCCGGAGATACGCAGTATTTT. The full variable domain, rest sourced from reference TRBV11-2 and TRBJ2-3, is EAGVAQSPRYKIIEKRQSVAFWCNPISGHATLYWYQQILGQGPKLLIQFQNNGVVDDSQLPKDRFSAERLKGVDSTLKIQPAKLEDSAVYLCASSLSGGAGDTQYFGPGTRLTVL.

The V gene is TRBV7-6, the J gene TRBJ2-1; 15 nucleotides align to TRBD2. The CDR3 sequence is 16 residues long. The J segment lost 10 bases and the V segment lost 5 bases, leaving 9 bases of the junction unmatched. Germline V lookup: CDR1 SGHVS, CDR2 FNYEAQ. CDR3 amino acids: CASSLGTSGGSIEQFF. CDR3 nucleotides: TGTGCCAGCAGCCTTGGGACTAGCGGGGGGTCCATAGAGCAGTTCTTC.

V is TRBV18 and J is TRBJ1-2; D possibly corresponds to TRBD1 (5 bases). Germline lookup yields CDR1 KGHSH and CDR2 LQKENI. V lost 3 bases and J lost 7, with 15 bases in between. The CDR3 has 14 residues. CDR3 protein: CASSPRGGNTGYTF. The CDR3 DNA sequence: TGTGCCAGCTCACCGCGGGGGGGGAATACTGGCTACACCTTC.

The V call is TRBV30, the J call TRBJ2-3; 11 nucleotides align to TRBD2. The trim removed 3 bases at V and 6 bases at J, leaving 5 bases unmatched. In germline, CDR1 is GTSNPN, CDR2 SVGIG (reference sequence). The CDR3 sequence is 14 residues long. The CDR3: CAWRTSGIRDTQYF. In DNA form, the CDR3 reads TGTGCCTGGAGGACTAGCGGGATTAGGGATACGCAGTATTTT.

This clone was detected once. V gene TRBV10-1 combines with J gene TRBJ2-3; either TRBD1 or TRBD2 may supply D (6 bases each). The V and J ends lost 5 bases and 5 bases respectively, with 14 bases between them. CDR1 and CDR2 (germline): WNHNN, SYGVQD (reference sequence). The CDR3 runs to 14 residues. CDR3 in amino acids: CASSFGGTLDTQYF. In DNA, the CDR3 is TGCGCCAGCAGTTTCGGCGGGACACTAGATACGCAGTATTTT.

This clone was observed a handful of times. The rearrangement links TRBV6-6 to TRBJ1-4; 7 bases map to TRBD1. The length of the CDR3 is 15 residues. The junction had 12 bases not matched to a gene; V was cut back by 6 bases and J by 8 bases. Germline assignment: CDR1 MNHNY and CDR2 SVGAGI (reference sequence). CDR3 bases: TGTGCCAGCAGCTCGGAGAGGGGGCCGGGGGAAAAACTGTTTTTT. This gives the protein CASSSERGPGEKLFF.

The chain is built from TRBV6-1 and TRBJ1-3; possibly TRBD1 for D (6 bases). The germline V gene encodes CDR1 MNHNS and CDR2 SASEGT. CDR3 length equals 16 residues. Between the trimmed V and J ends, which lost 0 bases and 1 base, there was a span of 10 bases. The CDR3 is CASSEATQGSGNTIYF. CDR3 bases: TGTGCCAGCAGTGAAGCCACACAGGGTTCTGGAAACACCATATATTTT.

The chain is built from TRBV28 and TRBJ2-1, with 13 bases fitting TRBD2. Germline lookup yields CDR1 MDHEN and CDR2 SYDVKM. The CDR3 consists of 13 residues. The ends lost 10 bases at V and 14 bases at J; junction bases unmatched: 11. CDR3 bases: TGTGCCACTACCCTCGGACTAGCGGGAGTTGAGTTCTTC. Protein: CATTLGLAGVEFF. The whole variable domain, remainder taken from reference TRBV28 and TRBJ2-1, is DVKVTQSSRYLVKRTGEKVFLECVQDMDHENMFWYRQDPGLGLRLIYFSYDVKMKEKGDIPEGYSVSREKKERFSLILESASTNQTSMYLCATTLGLAGVEFFGPGTRLTVL.

The V call is TRBV6-1, the J call TRBJ2-3; D is possibly TRBD2 (6 bases). The CDR3 runs 14 residues. Between the trimmed V and J ends, which lost 2 bases and 5 bases, there was a span of 11 bases. Germline-derived CDR1 and CDR2 are MNHNS and SASEGT. CDR3 sequence reads: CASSEWGGGDTQYF. The DNA for the CDR3 is TGTGCCAGCAGTGAATGGGGAGGTGGAGATACGCAGTATTTT.

The V call is TRBV2, the J call TRBJ1-3, with a possible D match to TRBD1 (6 bases). This CDR3 has 14 residues. V shed 5 bases and J shed 3 bases, with 11 bases lying between them. Per germline, CDR1 SNHLY and CDR2 FYNNEI. The CDR3 reads CASSLQGFGNTIYF. The DNA of the CDR3 is TGTGCCAGCAGTCTACAGGGATTTGGAAACACCATATATTTT.

The chain carries TRBV18 and TRBJ2-2, with 9 bases lining up with TRBD1. The V gene's germline CDR1 is KGHSH and CDR2 LQKENI. Unmatched junction bases numbered 8, after V lost 10 bases and J lost 2 bases. This CDR3 is 15 amino acids long. The CDR3 loop is CATYRDRVNTGELFF. In DNA form, the CDR3 reads TGTGCCACCTACAGGGACAGGGTAAACACCGGGGAGCTGTTTTTT.

The chain employs TRBV6-6 and TRBJ2-7; 11 bases align to TRBD1. Germline V gives CDR1 MNHNY, CDR2 SVGAGI (reference sequence). J was trimmed by 2 bases and V by 4 bases; bases with no gene match: 1. CDR3 length: 14 residues. The CDR3 protein is CASSSGQGAYEQYF. CDR3 nucleotide sequence: TGTGCCAGCAGTTCGGGACAGGGGGCCTACGAGCAGTACTTC.

The chain has TRBV30 and TRBJ2-3, with a possible D match to TRBD2 (5 bases). Trimming shortened V by 1 base and J by 6 bases, and 14 bases separated the two germline ends. The CDR3 has 14 residues. Germline V gene data show CDR1 as GTSNPN and CDR2 as SVGIG (reference sequence). The CDR3 spells CAWSGGAERDTQYF. The CDR3 coding sequence is TGTGCCTGGAGTGGGGGAGCGGAGAGGGATACGCAGTATTTT.

The chain recombines TRBV6-5 with TRBJ2-7, with D uncertain. CDR3 length: 11 residues. Germline assignment: CDR1 MNHEY and CDR2 SVGAGI. Trimming cost V 5 bases and J 9 bases, with 11 bases left between them. CDR3 nucleotide sequence: TGTGCCAGCAGTGTTACGGCCGGGCAGTACTTC. Encoded protein: CASSVTAGQYF.

The chain uses TRBV10-3 and TRBJ1-2; 9 bases map to TRBD1. CDR1 and CDR2 (germline): ENHRY, SYGVKD. The CDR3 is 15 residues long. J gave up 2 bases and V 10 bases, and 11 bases lay outside the gene matches. As DNA, the CDR3 is TGTGCCACCTCAGCCGGGACAGGGACGAACTATGGCTACACCTTC. Translated, it gives CATSAGTGTNYGYTF.

The chain has TRBV19 and TRBJ1-2; D remains ambiguous. This CDR3 is built from 15 residues. The germline gives CDR1 LNHDA, CDR2 SQIVND (reference sequence). V dropped 5 bases and J dropped 5 bases, with 18 bases sitting between them. In DNA form, the CDR3 reads TGTGCCAGTAGTCTCGACTACCCGGGGTATTATGGCTACACCTTC. Its protein product is CASSLDYPGYYGYTF.